The rows below give T cell receptor beta chains drawn from one sample of a study of cytomegalovirus exposure and HLA in healthy donors. Using immunoSEQ multiplex PCR, the repertoire was profiled, and TCRdb retains in-frame clones only, with some absent. The table shows about 130,000 clones, with just under 75% occurring only once. Sequenced sample: PBMCs. These receptors originate from a man aged 40-50 years in good health and CMV-seropositive. Each CDR3 is given with its conserved first and last residue. The D gene is left open where the match is weak. Size values are once, few and many counts, or a class for expanded clones, and some rows have none.

CDR3aa,CDR3nt,d_gene,j_gene,abundance,v_gene
CSVVAGTSEAFF,TGCAGCGTTGTCGCAGGGACTTCTGAAGCTTTCTTT,NA,TRBJ1-1,NA,TRBV29-1
CASSLAVSGGTGELFF,TGCGCCAGCAGCTTGGCCGTGAGCGGGGGGACCGGGGAGCTGTTTTTT,TRBD2,TRBJ2-2,NA,TRBV5-1
CASSPGQGGSYGYTF,TGCGCCAGCAGCCCGGGACAGGGGGGAAGCTATGGCTACACCTTC,TRBD1,TRBJ1-2,NA,TRBV5-1
CASSQVGALVEKLFF,TGCGCCAGCAGCCAAGTGGGGGCGCTGGTTGAAAAACTGTTTTTT,NA,TRBJ1-4,NA,TRBV4-1
CASSRLAGEEQYF,TGTGCCAGCAGCAGACTAGCGGGGGAAGAGCAGTACTTC,TRBD2,TRBJ2-7,NA,TRBV7-2
CASSPVRSQSHNYEQYF,TGTGCCAGCTCACCGGTCAGGTCGCAGAGCCACAATTACGAGCAGTACTTC,NA,TRBJ2-7,NA,TRBV18
CASSSPLLDTQYF,TGTGCCAGCAGCTCACCCCTATTAGATACGCAGTATTTT,NA,TRBJ2-3,NA,TRBV11-2
CASSYGQSEAFF,TGCGCCAGCAGCTACGGACAGTCTGAAGCTTTCTTT,NA,TRBJ1-1,NA,TRBV5-1
CSAAQIAEAFF,TGCAGCGCCGCTCAGATCGCTGAAGCTTTCTTT,NA,TRBJ1-1,NA,TRBV29-1
CAWGTGAPADTQYF,TGTGCCTGGGGGACAGGGGCCCCAGCAGATACGCAGTATTTT,TRBD1,TRBJ2-3,few,TRBV30
CANPVGREKDSNQPQHF,TGTGCCAACCCAGTAGGCAGGGAAAAGGATAGCAATCAGCCCCAGCATTTT,NA,TRBJ1-5,NA,TRBV27
CASSRTGANTGELFF,TGTGCCAGCAGCCGGACAGGCGCGAACACCGGGGAGCTGTTTTTT,TRBD1,TRBJ2-2,NA,TRBV5-4
CASSLASGGAMNTGELFF,TGCGCCAGCAGCTTGGCTAGCGGGGGGGCAATGAACACCGGGGAGCTGTTTTTT,TRBD2,TRBJ2-2,NA,TRBV5-1
CASAEGTGASETQYF,TGCGCCAGCGCTGAGGGCACAGGGGCTTCAGAGACCCAGTACTTC,TRBD1,TRBJ2-5,NA,TRBV5-1
CASSAGLAGGVDTQYF,TGTGCCAGCAGCGCAGGACTAGCGGGAGGGGTAGATACGCAGTATTTT,TRBD2,TRBJ2-3,NA,TRBV5-4
CSVAGQPKNEQFF,TGCAGCGTTGCGGGACAGCCTAAGAATGAGCAGTTCTTC,TRBD1,TRBJ2-1,NA,TRBV29-1
CASSETGTSGGPGTDTQYF,TGTGCCAGCAGTGAGACCGGGACTAGCGGGGGGCCGGGGACAGATACGCAGTATTTT,TRBD2,TRBJ2-3,once,TRBV28
CASSRDRVNEQYF,TGTGCCAGCTCCCGGGACAGGGTTAACGAGCAGTACTTC,TRBD1,TRBJ2-7,NA,TRBV13
CASRPTQSGNTIYF,TGTGCCAGCAGGCCGACACAGTCTGGAAACACCATATATTTT,NA,TRBJ1-3,once,TRBV7-9
CSVGLTQGFYGYTF,TGCAGCGTTGGTTTAACACAGGGCTTCTATGGCTACACCTTC,NA,TRBJ1-2,NA,TRBV29-1
CASSHGRENTEAFF,TGTGCCAGCAGCCACGGACGGGAGAACACTGAAGCTTTCTTT,NA,TRBJ1-1,NA,TRBV11-2
CASSIWTSPDTQYF,TGTGCCAGCAGCATCTGGACTAGCCCAGATACGCAGTATTTT,NA,TRBJ2-3,NA,TRBV21-1
CSVGVGTPGELFF,TGCAGCGTTGGGGTCGGGACTCCCGGGGAGCTGTTTTTT,NA,TRBJ2-2,NA,TRBV29-1
CASSPGQGDYNEQFF,TGCGCCAGCAGCCCCGGACAGGGGGACTACAATGAGCAGTTCTTC,TRBD1,TRBJ2-1,once,TRBV4-1
CASSLSGAGEQYF,TGTGCCAGCAGCCTTTCAGGGGCAGGAGAGCAGTACTTC,NA,TRBJ2-7,NA,TRBV11-3
CAISESRTWRAEAFF,TGTGCCATCAGTGAGTCAAGGACATGGAGGGCTGAAGCTTTCTTT,NA,TRBJ1-1,NA,TRBV10-3
CASSSRSTQPSYEQYF,TGTGCCAGCAGTTCGCGATCCACCCAACCCTCCTACGAGCAGTACTTC,NA,TRBJ2-7,few,TRBV27
CASSRLEAFF,TGTGCCAGCAGCAGACTTGAAGCTTTCTTT,NA,TRBJ1-1,NA,TRBV28
CASSSLGEGPNTEAFF,TGTGCCAGCAGTTCGCTGGGGGAGGGGCCGAACACTGAAGCTTTCTTT,NA,TRBJ1-1,NA,TRBV28
CASSLGTSGRDEQFF,TGTGCCAGCAGTCTAGGGACTAGCGGGAGAGATGAGCAGTTCTTC,TRBD2,TRBJ2-1,NA,TRBV27
CASSMDRDRGNYEQYF,TGTGCCAGTAGTATGGACCGGGACAGGGGTAACTACGAGCAGTACTTC,TRBD1,TRBJ2-7,NA,TRBV19
CAILQNAGGNTIYF,TGTGCCATTTTACAGAACGCGGGCGGAAACACCATATATTTT,NA,TRBJ1-3,NA,TRBV10-3
CAWSVGTSGNTGELFF,TGTGCCTGGAGTGTTGGGACTAGCGGGAACACCGGGGAGCTGTTTTTT,TRBD2,TRBJ2-2,NA,TRBV30
CASSSGQSYNEQFF,TGTGCCAGCAGTTCGGGACAGAGTTACAATGAGCAGTTCTTC,TRBD1,TRBJ2-1,NA,TRBV27
CASSLGTKLGQFF,TGTGCCAGCAGCTTAGGGACAAAACTTGGGCAGTTCTTC,NA,TRBJ2-1,once,TRBV7-2
CASRKLAGATDTQYF,TGTGCCAGCAGGAAACTAGCGGGAGCCACAGATACGCAGTATTTT,TRBD2,TRBJ2-3,NA,TRBV27
CASSPVGGYEQYF,TGTGCCAGCTCACCAGTAGGAGGCTACGAGCAGTACTTC,NA,TRBJ2-7,NA,TRBV18
CAWSPGQAGGYEQYF,TGTGCCTGGAGTCCGGGACAGGCCGGGGGATACGAGCAGTACTTC,TRBD1,TRBJ2-7,few,TRBV30
CASSFGTSVGEQYF,TGTGCCAGCAGCTTCGGGACTAGCGTCGGCGAGCAGTACTTC,TRBD2,TRBJ2-7,NA,TRBV5-6
CASSRSGPGNTIYF,TGTGCCAGCAGTCGGTCAGGGCCCGGAAACACCATATATTTT,NA,TRBJ1-3,NA,TRBV6-1
CASSQAFEGASGANVLTF,TGTGCCAGCAGCCAAGCCTTTGAAGGGGCTTCTGGGGCCAACGTCCTGACTTTC,NA,TRBJ2-6,NA,TRBV7-9
CASSQGTGPNTEAFF,TGTGCCAGCAGCCAAGGGACAGGGCCGAACACTGAAGCTTTCTTT,TRBD1,TRBJ1-1,NA,TRBV11-2
CAWSVERRGGYTF,TGTGCCTGGAGTGTAGAACGCAGGGGTGGCTACACCTTC,NA,TRBJ1-2,NA,TRBV30
CASSLTSGTQYF,TGTGCCAGCAGTCTGACTAGCGGGACGCAGTATTTT,TRBD2,TRBJ2-3,NA,TRBV28
CASSQFAGAPSGNTIYF,TGTGCCAGCAGCCAATTCGCAGGGGCGCCCTCTGGAAACACCATATATTTT,NA,TRBJ1-3,once,TRBV4-2
CASSLGPPASYEQYF,TGTGCCAGCAGCTTGGGCCCGCCTGCGTCCTACGAGCAGTACTTC,NA,TRBJ2-7,NA,TRBV5-6
CAWGGQGALTQHF,TGTGCCTGGGGGGGACAGGGGGCGTTGACCCAGCATTTT,TRBD1,TRBJ1-5,NA,TRBV30
CARRREGNTIYF,TGTGCCAGAAGAAGGGAGGGAAACACCATATATTTT,NA,TRBJ1-3,NA,TRBV5-3
CAWRGDRETDTQYF,TGTGCCTGGAGGGGGGACAGGGAGACAGATACGCAGTATTTT,TRBD1,TRBJ2-3,NA,TRBV30
CASSPQGTGTGELFF,TGTGCCAGCAGTCCCCAGGGGACGGGCACCGGGGAGCTGTTTTTT,NA,TRBJ2-2,few,TRBV6-1
CASSQAGAGGNGELFF,TGTGCCAGCAGCCAAGCTGGGGCGGGGGGGAACGGGGAGCTGTTTTTT,TRBD2,TRBJ2-2,NA,TRBV4-2
CASSLAPLGQGAYEQYF,TGTGCCAGCAGCTTGGCCCCTCTAGGACAGGGGGCCTACGAGCAGTACTTC,TRBD1,TRBJ2-7,NA,TRBV5-4
CASSMAGTDTQYF,TGTGCCAGTAGTATGGCGGGTACAGATACGCAGTATTTT,NA,TRBJ2-3,NA,TRBV19
CASQTGGAGYGYTF,TGTGCCAGCCAGACAGGGGGCGCCGGCTATGGCTACACCTTC,TRBD1,TRBJ1-2,NA,TRBV28